A selection of T cell receptor beta chains follows, all from one sample in a study of blood T cell repertoires in COVID-19. Produced via immunoSEQ multiplex PCR; TCRdb's table is partial and in-frame only. The sample consists of 56,000 or so clones, about 90% of them appearing once. Sample: peripheral blood. The source is a woman of 80 years or more with active COVID-19. The CDR3 runs from the conserved cysteine through the conserved F or W. The D gene is left open where the match is weak. Clone size appears in some rows only: once, few, many, or a class for an expanded clone.

v_gene	abundance	j_gene	d_gene	CDR3aa	CDR3nt
TRBV4-2	-	TRBJ2-3	TRBD2	CASSQGLASEDTQYF	TGTGCCAGCAGCCAAGGACTAGCGTCTGAAGATACGCAGTATTTT
TRBV4-1	few	TRBJ2-1	-	CASSQGVVFVPTFF	TGCGCCAGCAGTCAAGGAGTCGTTTTTGTCCCTACGTTCTTC
TRBV30	once	TRBJ1-1	-	CASETKGSGGGTEAFF	TGTGCCTCCGAGACCAAGGGCAGCGGGGGTGGCACTGAAGCTTTCTTT
TRBV5-1	-	TRBJ2-7	-	CASSLIGGVSEQYF	TGCGCCAGCAGCTTGATCGGCGGGGTCTCCGAGCAGTACTTC
TRBV7-9	-	TRBJ1-6	-	CASRREPGSPLHF	TGTGCCAGCAGGCGGGAGCCGGGATCACCCCTCCACTTT
TRBV7-9	once	TRBJ2-7	TRBD2	CASSSLVGSGVLDEQYF	TGTGCCAGCAGCTCCCTAGTGGGTAGCGGGGTCCTCGACGAGCAGTACTTC
TRBV5-1	-	TRBJ2-7	TRBD1	CASSLVQGANEQYF	TGCGCCAGCAGCTTGGTGCAGGGGGCCAACGAGCAGTACTTC
TRBV5-1	-	TRBJ2-3	-	CASSLEGHTDTQYF	TGCGCCAGCAGCTTAGAGGGCCACACAGATACGCAGTATTTT
TRBV3-1/TRBV3-2	-	TRBJ1-1	-	CASGTNRVAAFF	TGTGCCAGCGGCACTAACAGGGTTGCGGCTTTCTTT
TRBV5-1	few	TRBJ1-4	TRBD1	CASSLGTGIEKLFF	TGCGCCAGCAGCTTGGGGACAGGGATTGAAAAACTGTTTTTT
TRBV7-9	-	TRBJ1-2	-	CASSSQGYSGYTF	TGTGCCAGCAGCTCTCAGGGTTACTCTGGCTACACCTTC
TRBV7-6	-	TRBJ2-5	-	CASSLALAGLGETQYF	TGTGCCAGCAGCTTAGCGTTAGCAGGGCTGGGGGAGACCCAGTACTTC